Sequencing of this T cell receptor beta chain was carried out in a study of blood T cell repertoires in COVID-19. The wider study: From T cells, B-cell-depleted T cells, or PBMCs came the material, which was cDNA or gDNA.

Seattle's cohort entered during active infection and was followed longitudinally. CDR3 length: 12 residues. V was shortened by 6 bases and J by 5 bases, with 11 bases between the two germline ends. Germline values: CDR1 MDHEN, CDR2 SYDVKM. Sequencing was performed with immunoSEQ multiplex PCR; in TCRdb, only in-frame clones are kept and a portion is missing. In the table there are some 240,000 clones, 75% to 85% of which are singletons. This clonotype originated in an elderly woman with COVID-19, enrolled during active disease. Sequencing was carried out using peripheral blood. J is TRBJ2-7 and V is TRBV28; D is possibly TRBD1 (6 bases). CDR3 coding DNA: TGTGCCAGCAGCCCAGACAGGAACGAGCAGTACTTC. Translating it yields CASSPDRNEQYF. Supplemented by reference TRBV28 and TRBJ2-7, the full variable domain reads DVKVTQSSRYLVKRTGEKVFLECVQDMDHENMFWYRQDPGLGLRLIYFSYDVKMKEKGDIPEGYSVSREKKERFSLILESASTNQTSMYLCASSPDRNEQYFGPGTRLTVT.